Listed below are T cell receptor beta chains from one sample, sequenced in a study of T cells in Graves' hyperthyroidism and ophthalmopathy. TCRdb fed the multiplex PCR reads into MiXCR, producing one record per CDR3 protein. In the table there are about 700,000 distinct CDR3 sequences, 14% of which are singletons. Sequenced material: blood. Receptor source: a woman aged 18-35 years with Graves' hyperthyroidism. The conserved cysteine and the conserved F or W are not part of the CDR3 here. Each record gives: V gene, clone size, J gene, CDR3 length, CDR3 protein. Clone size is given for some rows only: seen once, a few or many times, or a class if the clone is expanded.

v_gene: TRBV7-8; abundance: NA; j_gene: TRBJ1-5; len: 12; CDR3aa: ASSLVWGRQPQH
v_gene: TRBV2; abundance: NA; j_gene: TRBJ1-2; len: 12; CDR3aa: ASRERTKGYGYT
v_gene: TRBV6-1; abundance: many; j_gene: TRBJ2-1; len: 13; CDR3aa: ASSEEVAGVDEQF
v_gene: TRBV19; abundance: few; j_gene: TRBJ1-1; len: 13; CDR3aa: ASSLTGKANTEAF
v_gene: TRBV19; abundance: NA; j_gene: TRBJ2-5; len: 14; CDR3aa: ASSGAPGQGWETQY
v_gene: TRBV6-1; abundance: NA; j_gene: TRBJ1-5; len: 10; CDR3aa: ASSRQNQPQH
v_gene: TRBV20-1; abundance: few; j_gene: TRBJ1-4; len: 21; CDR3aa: SAKKDVIDRDRGYSATNEKLF
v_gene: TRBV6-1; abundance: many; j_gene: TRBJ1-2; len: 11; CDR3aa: ASSWDRDYGYT
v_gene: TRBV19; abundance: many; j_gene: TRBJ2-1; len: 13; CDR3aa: ASSMTGSSYNEQF
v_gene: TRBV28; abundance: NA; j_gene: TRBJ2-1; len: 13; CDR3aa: ASTSWGLNYNEQF
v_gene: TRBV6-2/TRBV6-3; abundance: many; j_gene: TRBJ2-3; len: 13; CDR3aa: ASSYYGDSADTQY
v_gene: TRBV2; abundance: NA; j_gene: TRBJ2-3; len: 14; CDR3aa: ASSRAGTIDTDTQY
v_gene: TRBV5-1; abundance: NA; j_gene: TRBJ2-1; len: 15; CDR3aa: ASSLDIQRSSYNEQF
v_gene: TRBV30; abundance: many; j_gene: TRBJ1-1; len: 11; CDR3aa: AWSSRAAAEAF
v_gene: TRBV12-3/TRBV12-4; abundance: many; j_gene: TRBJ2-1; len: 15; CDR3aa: ASRKGRGESSYNEQF
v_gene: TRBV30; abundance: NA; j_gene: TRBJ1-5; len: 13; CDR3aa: AWSLYGGKNQPQH
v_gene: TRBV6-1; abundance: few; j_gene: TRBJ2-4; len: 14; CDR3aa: ASSEQVRAAKNIQY